The 9 T cell receptor beta chains below come from one sample, sequenced in a study of blood T cells in healthy people across ages. PCR was performed a second time for roughly 7 to 12 cycles using a sample-barcoded 5' primer and a J-beta primer mix. TCRdb fed the 5' RACE reads into MiXCR, producing one record per CDR3 protein. Among fewer than 1.5 million distinct CDR3 sequences, approximately 40% were seen once, and the ten largest hold roughly 8.2%. Sequencing was done on a sample of blood. Receptor source: a woman under 30 in good health.

Note on this clonotype: Since a much larger clone is just one base distant, this may be a read error. V gene TRBV20-1 combines with J gene TRBJ2-7; D gene uncertain. Germline V CDR1 and CDR2: DFQATT, SNEGSKA (reference sequence). V dropped 3 bases and J dropped 7 bases, with 13 bases sitting between them. This CDR3 comprises 12 residues. The CDR3 protein is CSASRAYNEQYF. DNA for the CDR3: TGCAGTGCTAGCCGGGCTTACAATGAGCAGTACTTC.

This clonotype was found a few times. J is TRBJ2-7 and V is TRBV5-1; D might be TRBD1 (7 bases). Germline CDR1 is SGHRS and CDR2 is YFSETQ. The CDR3 runs to 15 residues. Trimming took 5 bases from V and 0 from J, leaving 15 bases between them. CDR3 DNA sequence: TGCGCCAGCAGTAAAGGACAGGAGGGCTCCTACGAGCAGTACTTC. It encodes CASSKGQEGSYEQYF.

The gene calls are TRBV4-1 and TRBJ1-4, with D maybe TRBD1 (5 bases). The CDR3 loop spans 15 amino acids. Trimming left V 3 bases short and J 15 bases short, with 23 bases between. Germline V lookup: CDR1 MGHRA, CDR2 YSYEKL. Here the CDR3 DNA reads TGCGCCAGCAGCCAGCGGGGGACCATAGACGGTAAAATGTTTTTT. Protein: CASSQRGTIDGKMFF.

A note on this clonotype: At one boundary the junction diverges from the germline segment, which might be a read error. This chain joins TRBV15 and TRBJ1-1; 7 positions match TRBD1. Germline CDR1 and CDR2: LNHNV and YYDKDF (reference sequence). CDR3 length equals 12 residues. The CDR3 reads CATRDSRVEGFF. The DNA for the CDR3 is TGTGCCACGAGGGACAGTAGGGTGGAAGGTTTCTTT.

This clonotype was found many times. This chain joins TRBV10-3 and TRBJ2-1; 7 positions match TRBD2. V dropped 7 bases and J dropped 5; count of bases not matched to a gene: 5. The CDR3 covers 13 residues. Per the germline V gene, CDR1 is ENHRY and CDR2 is SYGVKD. CDR3 region: CAINSGLDNEQFF. CDR3 sequence (DNA): TGTGCCATCAATAGCGGGTTAGACAATGAGCAGTTCTTC.

This chain uses TRBV7-9 with TRBJ2-3; TRBD2 matches at 9 bases. CDR3 length: 16 amino acids. Looked up from germline, CDR1 is SEHNR and CDR2 is FQNEAQ (reference sequence). V was clipped by 2 bases and J by 2 bases; unmatched bases: 5. CDR3 loop: CASSLLAGMLTDTQYF. DNA of the CDR3: TGTGCCAGCAGCTTACTAGCGGGGATGCTCACAGATACGCAGTATTTT. Full variable domain (missing parts from reference TRBV7-9 and TRBJ2-3): DTGVSQNPRHKITKRGQNVTFRCDPISEHNRLYWYRQTLGQGPEFLTYFQNEAQLEKSRLLSDRFSAERPKGSFSTLEIQRTEQGDSAMYLCASSLLAGMLTDTQYFGPGTRLTVL.

Turning to this clonotype: The junction and the germline gene differ at one end; a read error may be behind it. V is TRBV27 and J is TRBJ2-1; unclear D gene. The CDR3 covers 15 residues. Germline V lookup: CDR1 MNHEY, CDR2 SMNVEV (reference sequence). The chain's CDR3 is CASLSQVGPRNEPFF. In DNA form, the CDR3 reads TGTGCCAGTCTATCCCAGGTGGGTCCTCGCAATGAGCCGTTCTTC.

This clonotype was detected once. The rearrangement uses TRBV21-1 and TRBJ2-5; the table's D call, TRBD2, was not checked against the DNA. TRBJ2-7 matches the DNA end more closely, so the J call is doubtful. TRBV21-1 is assigned pseudogene status. The CDR3 totals 15 residues. CDR3 bases: TGTGCCAGCAGCAAAGAGTGCGCTAGGGTCGGCGAGCAGTACTTC. Amino acid sequence: CASSKECARVGEQYF.

In this sample, this clonotype turned up a few times. V gene TRBV29-1 combines with J gene TRBJ1-1; weak D call: TRBD1 (6 bases). Trimming removed 6 bases at V and 0 bases at J, with 14 bases between. Germline CDR1 and CDR2: SQVTM and ANQGSEA. The CDR3 contains 14 residues. CDR3 loop: CSVPTGFMNTEAFF. The CDR3 nucleotides are TGCAGCGTCCCGACAGGATTCATGAACACTGAAGCTTTCTTT.